This T cell receptor (beta chain) was identified during a study of T-cell memory formation after mild COVID-19. The wider study: TCR clusters largely stayed donor specific. Study-level results: Several responding clones turned up in pre-infection memory, indicating that cross-reactive memory may have taken part.

Germline assignment: CDR1 KGHSH and CDR2 LQKENI. The CDR3 extends over 14 amino acids. V was cut by 3 bases and J by 8 bases, with 14 bases left in between. Each CDR3 protein gets one entry after TCRdb re-called the 5' RACE reads with MiXCR. The table records about 210,000 distinct CDR3 sequences, 25% to 35% of them present only once. This clonotype was detected a few times. Its antigen is not identified. The sequenced sample consisted of PBMCs or a T cell subset sorted from them (not recorded which). The chain combines TRBV18 with TRBJ2-1; possibly TRBD1 for D (5 bases). The TCR sequence derives from an adult woman who had mild COVID-19 (a few samples of this study predate the infection). Cell type and time point are not known. CDR3 sequence (DNA): TGTGCCAGCTCACCCGCGGCCCCCAGGGATGAGCAGTTCTTC. It encodes CASSPAAPRDEQFF.